The clone carrying this TCR beta chain was recorded a few times. Its antigen is still unknown. This record belongs to a study of T cells in pancreatic ductal adenocarcinoma. Trimming stripped 1 base from V and 8 bases from J, with 9 bases between. Germline V lookup: CDR1 SGHTA, CDR2 FQGNSA. This CDR3 has 13 residues. Sequencing used immunoSEQ multiplex PCR; TCRdb keeps in-frame clones, though not all of them. The sample has roughly 8,800 clones; 67% are singletons. The study, taken as a whole, reports: Blood had more productive templates and about 7.9-fold more unique clonotypes than tumor. Tumor-versus-blood clonality comparisons may be biased toward lower tumor diversity. The resected cohort was biased toward the minority with early-stage disease.

The selected patients with pancreatic ductal adenocarcinoma had surgery but no neoadjuvant therapy. The rearrangement links TRBV7-2 to TRBJ2-1; D remains unclear. Sequenced: pancreatic tumor tissue. The receptor's source is a human donor with pancreatic ductal adenocarcinoma. CDR3 DNA: TGTGCCAGCAGCTTAGTCCATGGCGATGAGCAGTTCTTC. Protein product: CASSLVHGDEQFF.